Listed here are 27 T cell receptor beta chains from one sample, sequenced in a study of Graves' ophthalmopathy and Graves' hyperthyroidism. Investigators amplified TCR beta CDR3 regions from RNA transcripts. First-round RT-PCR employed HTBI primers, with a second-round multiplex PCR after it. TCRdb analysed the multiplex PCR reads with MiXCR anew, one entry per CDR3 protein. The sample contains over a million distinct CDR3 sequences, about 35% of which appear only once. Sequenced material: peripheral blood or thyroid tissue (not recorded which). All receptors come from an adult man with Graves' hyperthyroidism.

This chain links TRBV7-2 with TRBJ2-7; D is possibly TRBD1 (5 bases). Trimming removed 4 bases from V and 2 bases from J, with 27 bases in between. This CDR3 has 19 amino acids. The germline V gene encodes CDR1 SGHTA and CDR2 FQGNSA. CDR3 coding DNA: TGTGCCAGCAGCTCGAGGACAACCTGGGGTGGGATGGACACCTACGAGCAGTACTTC. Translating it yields CASSSRTTWGGMDTYEQYF.

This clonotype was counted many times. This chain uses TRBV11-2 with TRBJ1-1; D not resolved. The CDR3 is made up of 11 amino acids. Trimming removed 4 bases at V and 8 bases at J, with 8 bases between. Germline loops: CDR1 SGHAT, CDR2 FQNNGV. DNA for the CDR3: TGTGCCAGCAGCTCTACAGAGGAAGCTTTCTTT. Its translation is CASSSTEEAFF.

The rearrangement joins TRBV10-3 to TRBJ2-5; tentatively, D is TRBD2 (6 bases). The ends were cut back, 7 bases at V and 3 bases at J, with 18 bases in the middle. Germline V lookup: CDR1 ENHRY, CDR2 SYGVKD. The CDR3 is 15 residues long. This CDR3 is CAITPSGAEEETQYF. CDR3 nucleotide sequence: TGTGCCATCACCCCGTCGGGAGCCGAAGAAGAGACCCAGTACTTC.

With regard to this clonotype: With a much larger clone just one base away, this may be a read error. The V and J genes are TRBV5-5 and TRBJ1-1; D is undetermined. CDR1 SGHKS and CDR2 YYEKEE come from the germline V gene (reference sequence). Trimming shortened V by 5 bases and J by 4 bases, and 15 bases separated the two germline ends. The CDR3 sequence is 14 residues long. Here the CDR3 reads CASSSIRTSTEAFF. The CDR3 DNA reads TGTGCCAGCAGTTCCATCAGGACGAGCACTGAAGCTTTCTTT. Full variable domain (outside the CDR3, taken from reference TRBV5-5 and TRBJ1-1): DAGVTQSPTHLIKTRGQQVTLRCSPISGHKSVSWYQQVLGQGPQFIFQYYEKEERGRGNFPDRFSARQFPNYSSELNVNALLLGDSALYLCASSSIRTSTEAFFGQGTRLTVV.

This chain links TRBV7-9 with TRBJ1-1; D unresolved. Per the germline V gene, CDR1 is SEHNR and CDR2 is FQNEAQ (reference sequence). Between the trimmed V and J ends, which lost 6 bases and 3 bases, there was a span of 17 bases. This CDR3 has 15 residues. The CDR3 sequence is CASSHRTGYDTEAFF. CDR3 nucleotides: TGTGCCAGCAGTCATCGGACGGGTTATGACACTGAAGCTTTCTTT.

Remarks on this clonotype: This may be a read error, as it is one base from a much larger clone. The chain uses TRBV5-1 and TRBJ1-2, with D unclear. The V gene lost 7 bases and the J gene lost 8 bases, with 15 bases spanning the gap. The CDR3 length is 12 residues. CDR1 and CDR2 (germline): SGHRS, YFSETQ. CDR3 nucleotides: TGCGCCAGCCAGGACCCGGCTGCAGGCTACACCTTC. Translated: CASQDPAAGYTF.

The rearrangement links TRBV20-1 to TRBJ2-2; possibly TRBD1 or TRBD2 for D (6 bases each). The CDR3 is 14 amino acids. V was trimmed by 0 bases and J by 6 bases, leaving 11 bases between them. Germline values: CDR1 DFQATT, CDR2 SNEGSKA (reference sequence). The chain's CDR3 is CSARDLGGPGELFF. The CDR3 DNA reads TGCAGTGCTAGAGATCTTGGGGGGCCCGGGGAGCTGTTTTTT.

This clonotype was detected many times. Written as DNA, the CDR3 is TGTGCCAGCAGCTCAGATGGTAACTATGGCTACACCTTC. This encodes CASSSDGNYGYTF. V is TRBV7-2 and J is TRBJ1-2; no definite D call. Looked up from germline, CDR1 is SGHTA and CDR2 is FQGNSA. CDR3 size: 13 residues. The ends were cut back, 4 bases at V and 1 base at J, with 7 bases in the middle.

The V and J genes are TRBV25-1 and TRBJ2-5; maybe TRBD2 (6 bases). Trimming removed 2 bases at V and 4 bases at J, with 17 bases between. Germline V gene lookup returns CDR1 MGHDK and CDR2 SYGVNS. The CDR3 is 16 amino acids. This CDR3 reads CASSEGGDDPGETQYF. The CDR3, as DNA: TGTGCCAGCAGTGAAGGCGGGGACGACCCTGGAGAGACCCAGTACTTC.

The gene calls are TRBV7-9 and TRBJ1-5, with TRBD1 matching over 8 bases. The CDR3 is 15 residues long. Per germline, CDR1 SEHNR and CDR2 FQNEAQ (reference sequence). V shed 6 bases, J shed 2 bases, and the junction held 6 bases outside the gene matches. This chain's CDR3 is CASSSRGPGNQPQHF. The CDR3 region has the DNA TGTGCCAGCAGTTCCAGGGGGCCCGGCAATCAGCCCCAGCATTTT. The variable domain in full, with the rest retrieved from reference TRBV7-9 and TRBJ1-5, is DTGVSQNPRHKITKRGQNVTFRCDPISEHNRLYWYRQTLGQGPEFLTYFQNEAQLEKSRLLSDRFSAERPKGSFSTLEIQRTEQGDSAMYLCASSSRGPGNQPQHFGDGTRLSIL.

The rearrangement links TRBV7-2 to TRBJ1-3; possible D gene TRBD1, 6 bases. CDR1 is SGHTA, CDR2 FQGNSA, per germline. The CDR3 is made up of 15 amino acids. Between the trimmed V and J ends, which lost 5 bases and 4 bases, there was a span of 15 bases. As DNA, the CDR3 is TGTGCCAGCAGCGCTCAGGGGTCGACGGGAAACACCATATATTTT. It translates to CASSAQGSTGNTIYF.

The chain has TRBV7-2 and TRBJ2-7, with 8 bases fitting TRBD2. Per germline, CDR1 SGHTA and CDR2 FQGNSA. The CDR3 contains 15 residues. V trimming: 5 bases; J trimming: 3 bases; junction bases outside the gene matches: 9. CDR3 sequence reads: CASSLMPGGLYEQYF. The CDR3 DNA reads TGTGCCAGCAGCCTGATGCCGGGGGGGCTCTACGAGCAGTACTTC.

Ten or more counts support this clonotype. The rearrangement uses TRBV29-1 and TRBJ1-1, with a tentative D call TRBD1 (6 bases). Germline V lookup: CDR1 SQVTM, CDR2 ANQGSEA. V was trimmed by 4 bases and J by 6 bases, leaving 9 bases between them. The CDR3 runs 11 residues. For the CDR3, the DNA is TGCAGCGTTGTAGGGGGACCTGAAGCTTTCTTT. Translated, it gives CSVVGGPEAFF.

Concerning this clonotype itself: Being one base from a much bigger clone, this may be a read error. The CDR3 nucleotides read TGCGCCAGCAGTCAGGGGGGCCACCACGAGCGGTACTTC. Translating it yields CASSQGGHHERYF. The genes are TRBV10-2 and TRBJ2-7, with D perhaps TRBD1 (7 bases). This CDR3 has 13 amino acids. Germline V gene data show CDR1 as WSHSY and CDR2 as SAAADI.

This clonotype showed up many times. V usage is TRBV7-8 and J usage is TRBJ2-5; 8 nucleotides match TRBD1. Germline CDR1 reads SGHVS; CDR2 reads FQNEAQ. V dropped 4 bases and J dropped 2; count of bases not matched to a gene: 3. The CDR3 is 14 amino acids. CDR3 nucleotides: TGTGCCAGCAGCTCTTGGACAGGGCAAGAGACCCAGTACTTC. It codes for CASSSWTGQETQYF.

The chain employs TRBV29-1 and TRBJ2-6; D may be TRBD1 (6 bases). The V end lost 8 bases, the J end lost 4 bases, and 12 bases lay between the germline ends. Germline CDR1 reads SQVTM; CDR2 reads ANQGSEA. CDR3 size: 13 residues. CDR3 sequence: CSLGGTGANVLTF. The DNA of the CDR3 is TGCAGCTTAGGGGGTACCGGGGCCAACGTCCTGACTTTC.

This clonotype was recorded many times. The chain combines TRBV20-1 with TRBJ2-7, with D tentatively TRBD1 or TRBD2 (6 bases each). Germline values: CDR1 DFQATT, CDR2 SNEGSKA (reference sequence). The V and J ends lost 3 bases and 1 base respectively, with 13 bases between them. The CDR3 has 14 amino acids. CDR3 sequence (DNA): TGCAGTGCTAGGTGGGGGGCCGGATCCTACGAGCAGTACTTC. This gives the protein CSARWGAGSYEQYF.

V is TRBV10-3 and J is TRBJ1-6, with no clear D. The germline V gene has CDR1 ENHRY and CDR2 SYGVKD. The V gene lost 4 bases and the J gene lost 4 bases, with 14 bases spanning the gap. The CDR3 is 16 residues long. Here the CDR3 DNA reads TGTGCCATCAGTGGTTGGGGTGACCTTTATAATTCACCCCTCCACTTT. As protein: CAISGWGDLYNSPLHF.

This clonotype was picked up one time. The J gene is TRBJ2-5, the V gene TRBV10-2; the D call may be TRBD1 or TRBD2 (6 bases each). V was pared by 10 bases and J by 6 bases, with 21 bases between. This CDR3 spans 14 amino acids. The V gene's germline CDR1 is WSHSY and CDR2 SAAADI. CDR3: CAIRGRGAEQTQYF. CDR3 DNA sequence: TGCGCCATAAGGGGAAGGGGGGCCGAGCAGACCCAGTACTTC.

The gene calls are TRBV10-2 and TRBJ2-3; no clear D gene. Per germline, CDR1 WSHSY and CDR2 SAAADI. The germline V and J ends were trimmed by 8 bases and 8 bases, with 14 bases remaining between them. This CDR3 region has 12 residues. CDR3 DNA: TGCGCCAGCGGACCAGGCAACGTTACGCAGTATTTT. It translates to CASGPGNVTQYF.

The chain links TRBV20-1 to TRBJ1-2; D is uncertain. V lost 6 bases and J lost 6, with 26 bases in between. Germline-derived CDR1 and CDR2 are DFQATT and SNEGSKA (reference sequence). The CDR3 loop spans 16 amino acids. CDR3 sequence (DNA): TGCAGTGCGATCGGGAGGGAGGGAGTCGTAAGGAATGGCTACACCTTC. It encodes CSAIGREGVVRNGYTF.

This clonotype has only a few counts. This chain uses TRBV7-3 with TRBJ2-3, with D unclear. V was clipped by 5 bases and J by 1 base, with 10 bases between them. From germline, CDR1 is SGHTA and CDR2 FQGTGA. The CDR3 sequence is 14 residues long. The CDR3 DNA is TGTGCCAGCAGCCAAGATGGGGGCACAGATACGCAGTATTTT. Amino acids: CASSQDGGTDTQYF.

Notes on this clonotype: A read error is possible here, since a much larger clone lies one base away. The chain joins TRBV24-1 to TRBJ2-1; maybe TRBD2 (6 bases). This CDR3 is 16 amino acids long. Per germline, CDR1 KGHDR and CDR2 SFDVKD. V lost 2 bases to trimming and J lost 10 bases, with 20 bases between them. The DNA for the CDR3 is TGTGCCACCAGTGATTGCGGCGGGGCCTTAGCCTGCGAGCAGTTCTTC. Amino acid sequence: CATSDCGGALACEQFF.

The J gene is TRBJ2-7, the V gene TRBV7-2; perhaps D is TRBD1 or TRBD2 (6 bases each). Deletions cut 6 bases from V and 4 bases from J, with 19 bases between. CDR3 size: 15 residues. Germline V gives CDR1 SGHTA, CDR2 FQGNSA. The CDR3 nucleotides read TGTGCCAGCAGTGAATTCCCGGGGGCTGGGTACGAGCAGTACTTC. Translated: CASSEFPGAGYEQYF.

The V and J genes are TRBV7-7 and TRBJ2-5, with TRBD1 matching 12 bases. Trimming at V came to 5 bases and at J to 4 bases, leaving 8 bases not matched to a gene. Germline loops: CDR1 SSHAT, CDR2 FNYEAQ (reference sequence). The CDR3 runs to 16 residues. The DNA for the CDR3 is TGTGCCAGCAGCGGCACCGGGACAGGGGGCCGAGAGACCCAGTACTTC. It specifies CASSGTGTGGRETQYF. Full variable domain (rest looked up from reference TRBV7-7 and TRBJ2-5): GAGVSQSPRYKVTKRGQDVTLRCDPISSHATLYWYQQALGQGPEFLTYFNYEAQPDKSGLPSDRFSAERPEGSISTLTIQRTEQRDSAMYRCASSGTGTGGRETQYFGPGTRLLVL.

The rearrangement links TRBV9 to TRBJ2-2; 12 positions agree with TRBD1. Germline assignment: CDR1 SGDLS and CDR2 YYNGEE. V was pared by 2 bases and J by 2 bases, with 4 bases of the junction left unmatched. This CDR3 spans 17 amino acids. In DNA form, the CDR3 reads TGTGCCAGCAGCGTCGGGACAGGGGGCCGAAACACCGGGGAGCTGTTTTTT. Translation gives CASSVGTGGRNTGELFF.

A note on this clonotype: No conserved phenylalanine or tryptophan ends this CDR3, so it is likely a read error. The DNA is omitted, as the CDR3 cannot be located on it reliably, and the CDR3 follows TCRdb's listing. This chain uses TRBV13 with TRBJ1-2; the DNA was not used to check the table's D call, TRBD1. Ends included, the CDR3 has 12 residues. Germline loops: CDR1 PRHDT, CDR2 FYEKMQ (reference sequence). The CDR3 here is CASSGEGSGYAL.